The rows below give T cell receptor beta chains drawn from one sample of a study of blood T cell repertoires in COVID-19. The data were produced by immunoSEQ multiplex PCR, yet TCRdb's version contains in-frame clones alone and is incomplete. The sample has hundreds of thousands of clones, around 86% seen once. The material sequenced was peripheral blood. The receptors come from a man in his 70s with acute or convalescent COVID-19. Each CDR3 is given with its conserved first and last residue. The D gene is left open where the match is weak. Some rows mark clone size as missing; the rest say once, few, many or name a class of expanded clone.

CDR3: CAWATSTLYNEQFF; D: NA; V: TRBV30; size: NA; J: TRBJ2-1
CDR3: CTSSQYPQPQHF; D: NA; V: TRBV1; size: NA; J: TRBJ1-5
CDR3: CASSAGTSYSEQFF; D: TRBD2; V: TRBV7-2; size: NA; J: TRBJ2-1
CDR3: CASRRLAVYEQYF; D: TRBD2; V: TRBV28; size: NA; J: TRBJ2-7
CDR3: CASSSTTGPDTEAFF; D: TRBD1; V: TRBV18; size: NA; J: TRBJ1-1
CDR3: CASSPRTTSNEQFF; D: NA; V: TRBV5-4; size: NA; J: TRBJ2-1
CDR3: CASSPTSGGWADTQYF; D: TRBD2; V: TRBV7-9; size: NA; J: TRBJ2-3
CDR3: CASSTGVARQPQHF; D: NA; V: TRBV19; size: NA; J: TRBJ1-5
CDR3: CASSSRQGSTEAFF; D: TRBD1; V: TRBV5-1; size: NA; J: TRBJ1-1
CDR3: CASSRDRYLYEQYF; D: TRBD1; V: TRBV4-2; size: NA; J: TRBJ2-7
CDR3: CSVDPSGSGEQYF; D: TRBD2; V: TRBV29-1; size: NA; J: TRBJ2-7
CDR3: CASSLPPGDSYEQYF; D: NA; V: TRBV5-6; size: NA; J: TRBJ2-7
CDR3: CASSPRYYEQYF; D: NA; V: TRBV11-2; size: NA; J: TRBJ2-7
CDR3: CASSSGNNIAETQYF; D: NA; V: TRBV6-5; size: NA; J: TRBJ2-5
CDR3: CASSSGIPSGNTIYF; D: NA; V: TRBV7-6; size: NA; J: TRBJ1-3
CDR3: CASSPRGQGYTF; D: NA; V: TRBV5-4; size: once; J: TRBJ1-2
CDR3: CSVLRLLGTNYEQYF; D: NA; V: TRBV29-1; size: NA; J: TRBJ2-7
CDR3: CASSQGGNIEQYF; D: NA; V: TRBV14; size: NA; J: TRBJ2-7
CDR3: CASSLAVQGSEKLFF; D: NA; V: TRBV7-2; size: NA; J: TRBJ1-4
CDR3: CASSIVNSLSGNTIYF; D: NA; V: TRBV19; size: NA; J: TRBJ1-3
CDR3: CASTGRTSVEQYF; D: TRBD2; V: TRBV6-5; size: NA; J: TRBJ2-7
CDR3: CASSLSSSGANVLTF; D: NA; V: TRBV5-4; size: NA; J: TRBJ2-6
CDR3: CASSYSFQKNSPLHF; D: NA; V: TRBV6-6; size: NA; J: TRBJ1-6
CDR3: CASSPRLAGSNEQFF; D: TRBD2; V: TRBV9; size: NA; J: TRBJ2-1
CDR3: CASSQESAGFFYGYTF; D: NA; V: TRBV3-1/TRBV3-2; size: NA; J: TRBJ1-2
CDR3: CASSWEGDSPLHF; D: NA; V: TRBV5-1; size: NA; J: TRBJ1-6
CDR3: CASSSNTRGANVLTF; D: NA; V: TRBV11-2; size: NA; J: TRBJ2-6
CDR3: CASSKTGLIGYTF; D: TRBD1; V: TRBV28; size: NA; J: TRBJ1-2
CDR3: CASSSVGTGNYEQYF; D: TRBD1; V: TRBV5-1; size: NA; J: TRBJ2-7
CDR3: CASSPLGAETQYF; D: NA; V: TRBV9; size: NA; J: TRBJ2-5
CDR3: CASSQAPGWRGEAFF; D: NA; V: TRBV4-2; size: once; J: TRBJ1-1
CDR3: CASSDRDTEAFF; D: TRBD1; V: TRBV19; size: NA; J: TRBJ1-1
CDR3: CAISESPALAGGNEQFF; D: TRBD2; V: TRBV10-3; size: once; J: TRBJ2-1
CDR3: CASSYGGGIDSETQYF; D: TRBD2; V: TRBV6-2/TRBV6-3; size: NA; J: TRBJ2-5
CDR3: CASSWGHDPGNTIYF; D: NA; V: TRBV5-4; size: NA; J: TRBJ1-3
CDR3: CASSVLAGQIEQYF; D: TRBD2; V: TRBV7-8; size: NA; J: TRBJ2-7
CDR3: CSVGRGAGYTF; D: NA; V: TRBV29-1; size: NA; J: TRBJ1-2
CDR3: CASSQDSGTVAKNIQYF; D: TRBD1; V: TRBV4-3; size: NA; J: TRBJ2-4
CDR3: CATSSRDSRTDTQYF; D: TRBD1; V: TRBV15; size: NA; J: TRBJ2-3
CDR3: CASSQQGAFSSGNTIYF; D: TRBD1; V: TRBV4-2; size: NA; J: TRBJ1-3
CDR3: CASSLGGQQPQHF; D: NA; V: TRBV7-8; size: NA; J: TRBJ1-5
CDR3: CASSLDRVNQPQHF; D: TRBD1; V: TRBV7-2; size: NA; J: TRBJ1-5
CDR3: CAWSVRAGVDTQYF; D: NA; V: TRBV30; size: NA; J: TRBJ2-3
CDR3: CASSRRDRGLQETQYF; D: TRBD1; V: TRBV14; size: NA; J: TRBJ2-5
CDR3: CASSPTGGSRETQYF; D: TRBD1; V: TRBV3-1/TRBV3-2; size: NA; J: TRBJ2-5
CDR3: CAWSLGGDSGNTIYF; D: NA; V: TRBV30; size: NA; J: TRBJ1-3
CDR3: CASRPLDNPQHF; D: NA; V: TRBV28; size: once; J: TRBJ1-5
CDR3: CASSSMTRLAGDPDTQYF; D: TRBD2; V: TRBV27; size: NA; J: TRBJ2-3
CDR3: CASSPMSGRGRGHEQYF; D: TRBD1; V: TRBV7-2; size: many; J: TRBJ2-7
CDR3: CARFGREGAGEQFF; D: TRBD2; V: TRBV10-1; size: NA; J: TRBJ2-1
CDR3: CASSGLAGQETQYF; D: TRBD2; V: TRBV28; size: NA; J: TRBJ2-5
CDR3: CASSLNRGRNEQYF; D: TRBD1; V: TRBV5-8; size: NA; J: TRBJ2-7
CDR3: CASSLLHQGGPPGSYEQYF; D: NA; V: TRBV5-1; size: once; J: TRBJ2-7
CDR3: CASSFSQGARGGYTF; D: TRBD1; V: TRBV27; size: NA; J: TRBJ1-2
CDR3: CASSPNTGEQETQYF; D: NA; V: TRBV18; size: NA; J: TRBJ2-5
CDR3: CATKAGGTDTQYF; D: TRBD2; V: TRBV24-1; size: NA; J: TRBJ2-3
CDR3: CASSQDGGGGRQNTGELFF; D: TRBD2; V: TRBV4-2; size: NA; J: TRBJ2-2
CDR3: CASTTSQGPVSPLHF; D: TRBD1; V: TRBV28; size: few; J: TRBJ1-6
CDR3: CASSLETSGGYNEQFF; D: TRBD2; V: TRBV5-1; size: NA; J: TRBJ2-1